Following are 7 T cell receptor beta chains from one sample sequenced in a study of cytomegalovirus exposure and HLA in healthy donors. 13 Jbeta primers and 60 Vbeta primers were used for the PCR. Assay used: immunoSEQ multiplex PCR; TCRdb lists only in-frame clones, some missing. The repertoire holds about 200,000 clones, with 70% to 85% as singletons. Sequenced material: PBMCs. These receptors all stem from a woman aged 30 to 39 in good health and CMV-seropositive.

This clone was found once. The gene calls are TRBV30 and TRBJ2-1; 8 bases are a match to TRBD2. In germline, CDR1 is GTSNPN, CDR2 SVGIG (reference sequence). V was pared by 0 bases and J by 8 bases, with 6 bases of the junction left unmatched. The CDR3 covers 14 residues. The CDR3 bases are TGTGCCTGGAGTGTACAGCGGGAGTGGGATGAGCAGTTCTTC. Its protein is CAWSVQREWDEQFF. The variable domain in full, with the rest retrieved from reference TRBV30 and TRBJ2-1, is SQTIHQWPATLVQPVGSPLSLECTVEGTSNPNLYWYRQAAGRGLQLLFYSVGIGQISSEVPQNLSASRPQDRQFILSSKKLLLSDSGFYLCAWSVQREWDEQFFGPGTRLTVL.

The genes are TRBV25-1 and TRBJ1-6; D unclear. The CDR3 is 16 amino acids. Germline V gene sequence: CDR1 MGHDK, CDR2 SYGVNS. The V and J ends lost 6 bases and 1 base respectively, with 13 bases between them. CDR3 nucleotide sequence: TGTGCCAGCAGCCCCAACAGAGAATCCTATAATTCACCCCTCCACTTT. Translation: CASSPNRESYNSPLHF.

The rearrangement joins TRBV2 to TRBJ1-3; 8 bases agree with TRBD1. The ends lost 3 bases at V and 7 bases at J; junction bases unmatched: 5. CDR1 SNHLY and CDR2 FYNNEI come from the germline V gene. This CDR3 comprises 14 residues. The CDR3 nucleotides are TGTGCCAGCAGTGAGCTAACAGGGGGGAACACCATATATTTT. Translation gives CASSELTGGNTIYF. The full variable domain, completed using reference TRBV2 and TRBJ1-3, is EPEVTQTPSHQVTQMGQEVILRCVPISNHLYFYWYRQILGQKVEFLVSFYNNEISEKSEIFDDQFSVERPDGSNFTLKIRSTKLEDSAMYFCASSELTGGNTIYFGEGSWLTVV.

This chain connects TRBV6-1 to TRBJ2-7, with D maybe TRBD1 (6 bases). Trimming stripped 8 bases from V and 3 bases from J, with 20 bases between. This CDR3 comprises 15 residues. Looked up from germline, CDR1 is MNHNS and CDR2 is SASEGT. The chain's CDR3 is CASGGPQSYFYEQYF. CDR3 nucleotides: TGTGCCAGCGGGGGCCCTCAGAGTTACTTCTACGAGCAGTACTTC.

This rearrangement joins TRBV5-1 to TRBJ2-1, with D perhaps matching TRBD2 (6 bases). In germline, CDR1 is SGHRS, CDR2 YFSETQ. Trimming took 4 bases from V and 3 from J, leaving 17 bases between them. The CDR3 is 16 amino acids. For the CDR3, the DNA is TGCGCCAGCAGCCTACCTGGGGACTCGCACTACAATGAGCAGTTCTTC. This encodes CASSLPGDSHYNEQFF.

This clone was detected only a few times. The chain recombines TRBV11-2 with TRBJ1-2; D call uncertain. Per the germline V gene, CDR1 is SGHAT and CDR2 is FQNNGV. The CDR3 runs to 12 residues. Trimming removed 4 bases at V and 8 bases at J, with 11 bases between. This chain's CDR3 is CASSSMSAGYTF. The CDR3 DNA follows: TGTGCCAGCAGCTCGATGTCTGCGGGCTACACCTTC.

The chain has TRBV4-3 and TRBJ1-4; TRBD1 is a possible D gene (6 bases). Deletions cut 4 bases from V and 8 bases from J, with 20 bases between. The CDR3 is made up of 16 amino acids. From germline, CDR1 is LGHNA and CDR2 YSLEER. The CDR3 sequence: CASSPRRGGRLEKLFF. CDR3 in DNA: TGCGCCAGCAGCCCTCGACGGGGGGGCCGTTTAGAAAAACTGTTTTTT.